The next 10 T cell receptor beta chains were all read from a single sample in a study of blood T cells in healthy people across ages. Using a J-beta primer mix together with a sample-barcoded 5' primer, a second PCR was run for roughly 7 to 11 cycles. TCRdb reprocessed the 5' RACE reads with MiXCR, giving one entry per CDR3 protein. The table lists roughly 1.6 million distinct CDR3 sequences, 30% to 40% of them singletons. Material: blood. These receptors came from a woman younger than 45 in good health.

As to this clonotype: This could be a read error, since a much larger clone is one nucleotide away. CDR3 coding DNA: TGTGCCAGCGCCCCTGGACAGGCCTATGGCTACACCTTC. Amino acids: CASAPGQAYGYTF. The chain combines TRBV6-2 or TRBV6-3 with TRBJ1-2; TRBD1 agrees at 7 bases. This CDR3 is built from 13 residues. V gave up 8 bases and J gave up 4 bases; unmatched junction bases: 7. Germline CDR1 reads MNHEY; CDR2 reads SVGEGT.

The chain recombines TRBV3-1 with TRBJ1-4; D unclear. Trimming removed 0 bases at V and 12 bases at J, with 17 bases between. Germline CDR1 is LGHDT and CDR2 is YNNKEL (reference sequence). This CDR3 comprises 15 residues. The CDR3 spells CASSQEDRRTQELFF. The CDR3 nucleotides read TGTGCCAGCAGCCAAGAGGATAGAAGGACCCAAGAACTGTTTTTT.

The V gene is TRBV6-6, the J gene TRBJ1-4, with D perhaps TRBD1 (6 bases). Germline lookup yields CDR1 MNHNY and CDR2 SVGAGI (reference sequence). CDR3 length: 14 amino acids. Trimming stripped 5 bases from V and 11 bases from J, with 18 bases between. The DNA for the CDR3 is TGTGCCAGCAGTGCACAGGGCCCCCAGGGGAAACTGTTTTTT. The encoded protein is CASSAQGPQGKLFF.

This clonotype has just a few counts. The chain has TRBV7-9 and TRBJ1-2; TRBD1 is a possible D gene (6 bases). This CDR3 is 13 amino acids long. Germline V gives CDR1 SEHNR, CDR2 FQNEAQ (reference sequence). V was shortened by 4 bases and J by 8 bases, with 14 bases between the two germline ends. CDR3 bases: TGTGCCAGCAGCTGGGACACTACGGGGGGCTACACCTTC. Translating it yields CASSWDTTGGYTF.

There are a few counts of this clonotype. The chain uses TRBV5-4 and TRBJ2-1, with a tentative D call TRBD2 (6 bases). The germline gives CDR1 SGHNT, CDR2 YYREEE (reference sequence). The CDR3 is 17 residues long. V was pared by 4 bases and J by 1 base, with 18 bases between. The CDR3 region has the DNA TGTGCCAGCAGCCATGGGAGGAGGGAGAGATCCTACAATGAGCAGTTCTTC. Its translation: CASSHGRRERSYNEQFF.

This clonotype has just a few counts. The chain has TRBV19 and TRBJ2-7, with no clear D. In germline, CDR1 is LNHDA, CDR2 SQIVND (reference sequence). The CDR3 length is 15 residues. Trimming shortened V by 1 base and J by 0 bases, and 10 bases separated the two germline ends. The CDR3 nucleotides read TGTGCCAGTAGTATAGCCCACCTTTCCTCCTACGAGCAGTACTTC. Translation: CASSIAHLSSYEQYF.

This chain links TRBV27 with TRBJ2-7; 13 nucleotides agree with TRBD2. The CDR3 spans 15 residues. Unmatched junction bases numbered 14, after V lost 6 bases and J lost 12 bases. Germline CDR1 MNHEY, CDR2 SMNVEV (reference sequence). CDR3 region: CASSPGTSGVKTLYF. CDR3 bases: TGTGCCAGCAGCCCAGGGACTAGCGGGGTGAAGACCCTGTACTTC.

The CDR3 nucleotides are TGTGCCAGCAGCCAAAGTATAAACACTGAAGCTTTCTTT. This codes for CASSQSINTEAFF. The genes are TRBV14 and TRBJ1-1, with D uncertain. The germline V gene has CDR1 SGHDN and CDR2 FVKESK. V was pared by 2 bases and J by 2 bases, with 6 bases between. The CDR3 is 13 residues long.

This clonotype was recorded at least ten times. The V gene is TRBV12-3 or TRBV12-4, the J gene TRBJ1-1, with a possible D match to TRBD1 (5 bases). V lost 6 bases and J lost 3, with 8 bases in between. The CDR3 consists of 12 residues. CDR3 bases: TGTGCCAGCAGGGGGCTTTACACTGAAGCTTTCTTT. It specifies CASRGLYTEAFF.

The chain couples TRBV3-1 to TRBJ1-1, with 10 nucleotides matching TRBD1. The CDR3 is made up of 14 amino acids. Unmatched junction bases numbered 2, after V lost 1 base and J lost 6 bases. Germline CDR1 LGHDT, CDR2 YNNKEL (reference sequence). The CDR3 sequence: CASSQGGQGAEAFF. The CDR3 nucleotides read TGTGCCAGCAGCCAAGGAGGACAGGGGGCTGAAGCTTTCTTT.